These T cell receptor beta chains were read from a single sample in a study of cytomegalovirus exposure and HLA in healthy donors. TCRdb's copy holds only in-frame clones and misses some; the assay was immunoSEQ multiplex PCR. Counted here are 130,000 or so clones, nearly 90% occurring once; the ten biggest clones make up 3% to 4%. Sequenced sample: PBMCs. These receptors all stem from a man younger than 40 in good health and CMV-seronegative. The CDR3 runs from the conserved cysteine through the conserved F or W. The D gene is left open where the match is weak. Size is omitted from some rows. Given values are once, few, many or a class for expanded clones.

j_call d_call v_call clone_size cdr3_nt cdr3_aa
TRBJ2-7 - TRBV7-9 - TGTGCCAGCAGCTTAGCACGCGGCTACGAGCAGTACTTC CASSLARGYEQYF
TRBJ2-1 - TRBV11-3 - TGTGCCAGCAGCTTGGGACGAAGTACAGGGCGCTCCTACAATGAGCAGTTCTTC CASSLGRSTGRSYNEQFF
TRBJ2-7 TRBD2 TRBV7-2 - TGTGCCAGCAGCTTAGCGGGGACTAGCGGGGGGGCGTACGAGCAGTACTTC CASSLAGTSGGAYEQYF
TRBJ2-1 - TRBV10-1 - TGCGCCAGCAGTTCGGGAAATGAGCAGTTCTTC CASSSGNEQFF
TRBJ1-1 - TRBV4-1 - TGCGCCAGCAGCCAAAGAGGGGGTGCAATGAACACTGAAGCTTTCTTT CASSQRGGAMNTEAFF
TRBJ2-1 TRBD1 TRBV7-2 - TGTGCCAGCAGCTTAGCAGGGGGCCCCTACAATGAGCAGTTCTTC CASSLAGGPYNEQFF
TRBJ2-7 TRBD1 TRBV7-9 once TGTGCCAGCAGCTCCTTACAGGGGCCCTACGAGCAGTACTTC CASSSLQGPYEQYF
TRBJ2-3 - TRBV7-8 - TGTGCCAGCAGCTTTTATTTAGATACGCAGTATTTT CASSFYLDTQYF
TRBJ2-2 TRBD1 TRBV5-4 - TGTGCCAGCAGCCAGGGACAGGGGAATTTCGGGGAGCTGTTTTTT CASSQGQGNFGELFF
TRBJ1-1 TRBD1 TRBV19 - TGTGCCAGTAGTATCCGAGGACAGGTTTTGGACACTGAAGCTTTCTTT CASSIRGQVLDTEAFF